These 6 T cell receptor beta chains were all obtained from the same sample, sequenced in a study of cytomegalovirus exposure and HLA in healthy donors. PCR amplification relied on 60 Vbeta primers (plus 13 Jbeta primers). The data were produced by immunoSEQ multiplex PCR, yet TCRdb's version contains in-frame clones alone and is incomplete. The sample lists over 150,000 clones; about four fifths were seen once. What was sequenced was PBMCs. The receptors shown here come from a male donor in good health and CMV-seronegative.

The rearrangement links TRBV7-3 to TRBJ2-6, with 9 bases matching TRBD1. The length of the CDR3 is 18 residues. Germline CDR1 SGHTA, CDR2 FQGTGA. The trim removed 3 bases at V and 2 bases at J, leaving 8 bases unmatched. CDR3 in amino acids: CASSFLGQGIPGANVLTF. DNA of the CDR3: TGTGCCAGCAGCTTCTTGGGACAGGGAATCCCTGGGGCCAACGTCCTGACTTTC.

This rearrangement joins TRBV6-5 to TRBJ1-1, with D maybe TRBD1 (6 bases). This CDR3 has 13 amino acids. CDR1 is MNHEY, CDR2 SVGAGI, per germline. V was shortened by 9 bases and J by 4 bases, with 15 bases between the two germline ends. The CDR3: CASHPGVATEAFF. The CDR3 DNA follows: TGTGCCAGTCACCCAGGGGTAGCCACTGAAGCTTTCTTT.

The CDR3 protein is CASSQKIITGYNSPLHF. CDR3 coding DNA: TGCGCCAGCAGCCAAAAGATAATCACAGGGTATAATTCACCCCTCCACTTT. The chain recombines TRBV4-3 with TRBJ1-6, with a tentative D call TRBD1 (6 bases). The V and J ends lost 2 bases and 4 bases respectively, with 15 bases between them. This CDR3 is built from 17 residues. Germline CDR1 is LGHNA and CDR2 is YSLEER.

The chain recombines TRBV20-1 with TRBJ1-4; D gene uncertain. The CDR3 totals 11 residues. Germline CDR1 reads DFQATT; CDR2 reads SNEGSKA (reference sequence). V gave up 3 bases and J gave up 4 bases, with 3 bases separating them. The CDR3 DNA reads TGCAGTGCTAGCAGTAATGAAAAACTGTTTTTT. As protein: CSASSNEKLFF.

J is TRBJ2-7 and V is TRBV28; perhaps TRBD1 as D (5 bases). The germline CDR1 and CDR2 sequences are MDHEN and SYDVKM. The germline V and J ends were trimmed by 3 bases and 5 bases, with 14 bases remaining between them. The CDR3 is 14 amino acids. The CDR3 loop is CASSFGRETHEQYF. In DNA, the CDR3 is TGTGCCAGCAGTTTTGGCAGGGAAACCCACGAGCAGTACTTC.

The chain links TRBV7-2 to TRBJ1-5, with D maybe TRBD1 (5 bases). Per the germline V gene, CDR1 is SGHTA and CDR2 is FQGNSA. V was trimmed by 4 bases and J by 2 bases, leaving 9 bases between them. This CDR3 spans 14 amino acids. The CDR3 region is CASSSDRGNQPQHF. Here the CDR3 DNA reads TGTGCCAGCAGCTCAGACAGAGGCAATCAGCCCCAGCATTTT.